Detailed here is one TCR beta chain. Its antigen is not identified. These data belong to a study of CXCR3-negative and CXCR3-positive naive CD8 T cells. Overall study findings and caveats: Comparison of naive cells showed more hydrophobic TRB CDR3s in CXCR3-positive than in CXCR3-negative naive cells. Expression of CXCR3 was partially reduced after cryopreservation, and fresh PBMCs were used in most assays. Memory CD8+ cells had much lower diversity, and both naive subsets had comparably high diversity. With respect to TRBV-TRBJ usage, naive CXCR3-negative and CXCR3-positive cells were similar; memory differed.

There are 16 residues in the CDR3. Germline loops: CDR1 LGHNA, CDR2 YSLEER. Naive CD8+ T cells showed CD45RO-CCR7+CD27+CD95-. cDNA libraries for TRB were generated by 5' RACE incorporating UMI labels. TCRdb re-called the 5' RACE reads and shows each CDR3 protein once, DNA omitted. The table lists tens of thousands of distinct CDR3 sequences, with 0.5% to 0.55% in the top ten. The sequencing sample was made of naive CXCR3+ CD8+ T cells from blood. Subset indicated: CD45RO-CCR7+CD27+CD95- naive CD8+ T cells expressing CXCR3 (TNR3+). This receptor was identified in a human donor in good health. Some clones in this sample may be carry-over from other donors' samples. V and J are TRBV4-3 and TRBJ2-5; TCRdb selects TRBD1, and the lack of DNA leaves this call unchecked. CDR3 residues: CASSQGPTGGFETQYF.